Listed here are 16 T cell receptor beta chains from one sample, sequenced in a study of beta chain features in type 1 diabetes (dated by TCRdb to the late 2010s). Library preparation employed the immunoSEQ multiplex PCR assay. The High Capacity cDNA Reverse Transcription Kit was used to reverse transcribe all of the isolated RNA, meaning that expressed TCRB transcripts were what got sequenced. The source is immuneACCESS, and TCRdb retained only in-frame sequences with V and J called. Part of the clones is not carried over; for the studies checked, unresolved V genes explain less than half of this, and the remainder is unexplained. The sample table records 150,000 to 200,000 clones; about 9.1% of these occur just once. Under 2.5% of the sample goes to the ten largest clones. The sample consisted of central memory CD4+ T cells from blood. Receptors originate from a woman aged 18 to 35 in good health.

On this clone itself: A junction end diverges from the germline sequence, so it may reflect a read error. The chain links TRBV7-7 to TRBJ2-5; D remains unclear. CDR3 size: 14 residues. Germline CDR1 is SSHAT and CDR2 is FNYEAQ (reference sequence). CDR3 coding DNA: TGTGCTAGCAGCTTAATCGGTTACCAAGAGACCCAGTACTTC. Protein sequence: CASSLIGYQETQYF.

V is TRBV2 and J is TRBJ2-1; D is unresolved. The germline V gene has CDR1 SNHLY and CDR2 FYNNEI. Trimming removed 5 bases at V and 5 bases at J, with 7 bases between. The CDR3 is made up of 12 amino acids. The CDR3 coding sequence is TGTGCCAGCAGTCCGAGAAACAATGAGCAGTTCTTC. The encoded protein is CASSPRNNEQFF.

The chain uses TRBV15 and TRBJ2-7, with 10 positions matching TRBD1. There are 15 residues in the CDR3. Germline CDR1 and CDR2: LNHNV and YYDKDF (reference sequence). After removal of 5 bases from V and 6 bases from J, the junction contained 10 bases not matched to a gene. This CDR3 is CATSARDRGRSEQYF. The CDR3, as DNA: TGTGCCACCAGCGCCCGGGACAGGGGTAGGAGCGAGCAGTACTTC.

The chain has TRBV7-3 and TRBJ1-6; 8 bases map to TRBD1. Per germline, CDR1 SGHTA and CDR2 FQGTGA. The CDR3 runs to 16 residues. Trimming took 5 bases from V and 7 from J; bases not matched to a gene: 10. CDR3 sequence: CASSPRRTGGNSPLHF. The CDR3 coding sequence is TGTGCCAGCAGCCCGAGGCGCACAGGGGGAAATTCACCCCTCCACTTT.

This rearrangement joins TRBV30 to TRBJ1-1, with a possible D match to TRBD1 (5 bases). CDR1 and CDR2 from the germline V gene are GTSNPN and SVGIG (reference sequence). Trimming took 3 bases from V and 10 from J, leaving 15 bases between them. The CDR3 contains 12 residues. The DNA of the CDR3 is TGTGCCTGGAGAGTTGGAGGGGTGGGAGCTTTCTTT. This translates into CAWRVGGVGAFF. Full variable domain (remainder filled in from reference TRBV30 and TRBJ1-1): SQTIHQWPATLVQPVGSPLSLECTVEGTSNPNLYWYRQAAGRGLQLLFYSVGIGQISSEVPQNLSASRPQDRQFILSSKKLLLSDSGFYLCAWRVGGVGAFFGQGTRLTVV.

This clone was picked up a small number of times. The V call is TRBV15, the J call TRBJ2-3, with D maybe TRBD1 (6 bases). Trimming cost V 0 bases and J 2 bases, with 9 bases left between them. Germline CDR1 LNHNV, CDR2 YYDKDF (reference sequence). The CDR3 spans 15 residues. The CDR3 sequence is CATSRDGTITDTQYF. The CDR3 DNA is TGTGCCACCAGCAGAGATGGGACAATCACAGATACGCAGTATTTT.

This clone has more than one count but fewer than ten. The chain is built from TRBV7-2 and TRBJ1-2, with D possibly matching TRBD1 (6 bases). The CDR3 covers 13 residues. Trimming pared 3 bases from V and 8 bases from J, leaving 13 bases between. Germline V CDR1 and CDR2: SGHTA, FQGNSA. CDR3 loop: CASSFAGVVGYTF. In DNA, the CDR3 is TGTGCCAGCAGCTTTGCAGGGGTGGTAGGCTACACCTTC.

This sequence joins TRBV29-1 and TRBJ2-5; D perhaps matches TRBD1 (6 bases). Germline loops: CDR1 SQVTM, CDR2 ANQGSEA. The CDR3 consists of 14 residues. Trimming cost V 6 bases and J 1 base, with 15 bases left between them. The CDR3 reads CSVFLAGVQETQYF. Written as DNA, the CDR3 is TGCAGCGTCTTCCTGGCAGGGGTCCAAGAGACCCAGTACTTC.

In this sample, this clone turned up a few times. The chain joins TRBV6-1 to TRBJ2-2; TRBD2 might be the D (6 bases). The V gene lost 4 bases and the J gene lost 5 bases, with 14 bases spanning the gap. The CDR3 is 15 residues long. Per the germline V gene, CDR1 is MNHNS and CDR2 is SASEGT. CDR3 residues: CASSGGASATGELFF. In DNA, the CDR3 is TGTGCCAGCAGTGGTGGGGCTAGCGCTACCGGGGAGCTGTTTTTT.

This clone has more than one count but fewer than ten. CDR3 protein: CASSERGGDTQYF. In DNA form, the CDR3 reads TGCGCCAGCAGTGAACGGGGAGGAGATACGCAGTATTTT. This chain uses TRBV10-1 with TRBJ2-3; D perhaps matches TRBD2 (6 bases). The CDR3 loop spans 13 amino acids. With 3 bases removed from V and 5 bases from J, the gap between germline ends came to 9 bases. Germline V gives CDR1 WNHNN, CDR2 SYGVQD (reference sequence).

This clone was recorded a few times. V is TRBV2 and J is TRBJ2-2; D possibly corresponds to TRBD2 (6 bases). The CDR3 spans 14 residues. Per germline, CDR1 SNHLY and CDR2 FYNNEI. Trimming left V 5 bases short and J 4 bases short, with 11 bases between. CDR3: CASSSQGGTGELFF. Here the CDR3 DNA reads TGTGCCAGCAGTTCCCAGGGAGGCACCGGGGAGCTGTTTTTT. The full variable domain, rest sourced from reference TRBV2 and TRBJ2-2, is EPEVTQTPSHQVTQMGQEVILRCVPISNHLYFYWYRQILGQKVEFLVSFYNNEISEKSEIFDDQFSVERPDGSNFTLKIRSTKLEDSAMYFCASSSQGGTGELFFGEGSRLTVL.

This clone was counted only a few times. The V and J genes are TRBV6-5 and TRBJ2-3; 8 bases fit TRBD2. Germline V CDR1 and CDR2: MNHEY, SVGAGI. With V trimmed by 6 bases and J by 5 bases, 1 base remained unmatched. The CDR3 loop spans 12 amino acids. The CDR3 protein is CASSAGGDTQYF. The CDR3, as DNA: TGTGCCAGCAGCGCGGGGGGAGATACGCAGTATTTT.

The genes are TRBV12-5 and TRBJ1-4; 8 bases match TRBD1. The CDR3 has 13 residues. CDR1 and CDR2 (germline): LGHNT, FRNRAP. V lost 7 bases, J lost 7 bases, and 5 bases stayed unmatched. The CDR3 loop reads CASAFGQGEKLFF. The CDR3 DNA sequence: TGTGCTAGTGCCTTTGGACAGGGTGAAAAACTGTTTTTT.

J is TRBJ2-7 and V is TRBV18, with 10 bases that match TRBD2. CDR3 length: 15 amino acids. CDR1 and CDR2 from the germline V gene are KGHSH and LQKENI. V shed 4 bases, J shed 1 base, and the junction held 4 bases outside the gene matches. The CDR3 region has the DNA TGTGCCAGCTCACTTACTAGCGGGGCTTCCTACGAGCAGTACTTC. Amino acids: CASSLTSGASYEQYF. Full variable domain (outside the CDR3, taken from reference TRBV18 and TRBJ2-7): NAGVMQNPRHLVRRRGQEARLRCSPMKGHSHVYWYRQLPEEGLKFMVYLQKENIIDESGMPKERFSAEFPKEGPSILRIQQVVRGDSAAYFCASSLTSGASYEQYFGPGTRLTVT.

A few counts support this clone. The chain links TRBV7-9 to TRBJ2-3; perhaps TRBD2 as D (6 bases). Germline CDR1 SEHNR, CDR2 FQNEAQ (reference sequence). The CDR3 consists of 14 residues. With 4 bases removed from V and 1 base from J, the gap between germline ends came to 9 bases. The CDR3 protein is CASSSGGGTDTQYF. CDR3 nucleotide sequence: TGTGCCAGCAGCTCCGGGGGAGGCACAGATACGCAGTATTTT.

The rearrangement links TRBV30 to TRBJ2-7; TRBD2 matches at 7 bases. CDR1 GTSNPN and CDR2 SVGIG come from the germline V gene (reference sequence). V was clipped by 8 bases and J by 6 bases; unmatched bases: 13. The length of the CDR3 is 13 residues. CDR3 residues: CAGGGGSASEQYF. CDR3 bases: TGTGCCGGGGGGGGTGGGAGCGCGTCCGAGCAGTACTTC.